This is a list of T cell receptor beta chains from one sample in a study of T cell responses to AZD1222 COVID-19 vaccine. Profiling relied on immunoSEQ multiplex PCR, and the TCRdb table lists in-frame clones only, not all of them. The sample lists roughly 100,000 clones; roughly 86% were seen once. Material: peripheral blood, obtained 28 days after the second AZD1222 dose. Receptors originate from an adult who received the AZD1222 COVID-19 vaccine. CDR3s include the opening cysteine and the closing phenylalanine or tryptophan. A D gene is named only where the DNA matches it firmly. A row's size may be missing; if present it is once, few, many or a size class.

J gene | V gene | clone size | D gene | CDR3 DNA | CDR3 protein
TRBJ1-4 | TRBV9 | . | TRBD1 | TGTGCCAGCAGCGTTACTTCAGGGGGGGATAATGAAAAACTGTTTTTT | CASSVTSGGDNEKLFF
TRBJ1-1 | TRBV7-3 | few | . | TGTGCCAGCAGCCCAAATCGGGGGATTGCTGAAGCTTTCTTT | CASSPNRGIAEAFF
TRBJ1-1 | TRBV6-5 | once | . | TGTGCCAGCAGTTACTCGAATAGGGGCCGCACTGAAGCTTTCTTT | CASSYSNRGRTEAFF
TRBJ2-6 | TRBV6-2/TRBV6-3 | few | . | TGTGCCAGCAGTTACTTGGGACACTCTGGGGCCAACGTCCTGACTTTC | CASSYLGHSGANVLTF
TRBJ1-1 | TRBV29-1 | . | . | TGCAGCGCAAACCGGGGGGCGGGAGAAGCTTTCTTT | CSANRGAGEAFF
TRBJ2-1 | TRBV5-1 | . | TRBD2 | TGCGCCAGCAGATTTCTAGGTGGGACTAGCGGGAGCGATGAGCAGTTCTTC | CASRFLGGTSGSDEQFF
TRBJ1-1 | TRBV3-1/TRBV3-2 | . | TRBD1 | TGTGCCAGCAGCCACCGACAGGGATCGGTGTACACTGAAGCTTTCTTT | CASSHRQGSVYTEAFF
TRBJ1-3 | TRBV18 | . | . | TGTGCCAGCTCACTCGGGGCAGGGAACTCTGGAAACACCATATATTTT | CASSLGAGNSGNTIYF
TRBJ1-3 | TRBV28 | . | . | TGTGCCAGCAGTCTCCGGACGGGGGCAATGACAGGAAACACCATATATTTT | CASSLRTGAMTGNTIYF
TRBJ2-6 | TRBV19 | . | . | TGTGCCAGTAGTTCGCGGGCCACCTCTGGGGCCAACGTCCTGACTTTC | CASSSRATSGANVLTF
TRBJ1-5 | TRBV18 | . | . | TGTGCCAGCTCACCACGGGGGGGTTTTCAGCCCCAGCATTTT | CASSPRGGFQPQHF
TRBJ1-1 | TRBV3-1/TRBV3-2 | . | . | TGTGCCAGCAGCTCGACCTTAGGCACTGAAGCTTTCTTT | CASSSTLGTEAFF